This TCR beta chain was obtained from a study of CD8 T cells in ankylosing spondylitis. Overall study findings and caveats: Among TCR beta sequences, a motif of eight highly homologous variants appeared characteristic of ankylosing spondylitis blood. In the blood and synovial fluid of reactive arthritis, some motif variants had been previously reported. Disease-linked clones reportedly showed significant enrichment in matched ankylosing spondylitis synovial fluid.

The germline CDR1 and CDR2 sequences are SQVTM and ANQGSEA. Trimming stripped 6 bases from V and 3 bases from J, with 15 bases between. The CDR3 loop spans 14 amino acids. At least ten counts were recorded for this clonotype. Its antigen is as yet unknown. 5'-RACE, quantitative and with molecular barcodes, yielded the TCR beta libraries. TCRdb fed the 5' RACE reads into MiXCR, producing one record per CDR3 protein. The data hold approximately 100,000 distinct CDR3 sequences, with roughly 8% observed a single time. Sample: blood, either unsorted or a sorted T cell fraction (not recorded which). The chain is built from TRBV29-1 and TRBJ2-1, with D perhaps assigned TRBD1 or TRBD2 (5 bases each). The TCR comes from a male donor with ankylosing spondylitis or in good health (not recorded which). In nucleotides, the CDR3 is TGCAGCGTCCATGCCGGGACGCGCTACAATGAGCAGTTCTTC. It is translated as CSVHAGTRYNEQFF.